One sample yielded the 22 T cell receptor beta chains listed below, sequenced in a study of OX40 agonist ivuxolimab in advanced cancers. Sequencing was performed with immunoSEQ multiplex PCR; in TCRdb, only in-frame clones are kept and a portion is missing. The table includes 50,000 to 60,000 clones, 70% to 90% detected once. Sample: CD4+ or CD8+ T cells sorted from blood, taken in a trial of the OX40 agonist ivuxolimab. Receptors originate from an adult with an advanced solid tumor such as melanoma, head and neck, liver or kidney cancer.

V gene TRBV11-2 combines with J gene TRBJ2-1; no clear D gene. The CDR3 loop spans 11 amino acids. Deletions cut 5 bases from V and 5 bases from J, with 4 bases between. Per the germline V gene, CDR1 is SGHAT and CDR2 is FQNNGV. Here the CDR3 DNA reads TGTGCCAGCAGCCACGACAATGAGCAGTTCTTC. Translated, it gives CASSHDNEQFF.

The V and J genes are TRBV10-3 and TRBJ2-3; 10 nucleotides match TRBD2. Germline V lookup: CDR1 ENHRY, CDR2 SYGVKD. After removal of 3 bases from V and 5 bases from J, the junction contained 17 bases not matched to a gene. This CDR3 contains 19 residues. The CDR3 sequence is CAISDITLGAGGAEDTQYF. CDR3 nucleotides: TGTGCCATCAGTGACATCACCTTGGGAGCGGGGGGGGCCGAAGATACGCAGTATTTT.

The chain employs TRBV11-1 and TRBJ1-2; D not resolved. The CDR3 contains 14 residues. V was trimmed by 1 base and J by 7 bases, leaving 13 bases between them. Germline V gives CDR1 SGHAT, CDR2 FQDESV (reference sequence). CDR3 in DNA: TGTGCCAGCAGCTTAGATCAAGAGCAACCTGGCTACACCTTC. Amino acid sequence: CASSLDQEQPGYTF.

This rearrangement joins TRBV6-5 to TRBJ1-1; D not certain. The CDR3 runs 12 residues. Germline CDR1 is MNHEY and CDR2 is SVGAGI. The CDR3 nucleotides are TGTGCTACCAAAGGAGGGCTAACTGAAGCTTTCTTT. This codes for CATKGGLTEAFF.

The genes are TRBV4-3 and TRBJ1-5, with D hard to call. This CDR3 has 15 residues. CDR1 and CDR2 from the germline V gene are LGHNA and YSLEER. Between the trimmed V and J ends, which lost 4 bases and 3 bases, there was a span of 13 bases. In nucleotides, the CDR3 is TGCGCCAGCAGCCTTCGCCGGGGTTCCAATCAGCCCCAGCATTTT. This translates into CASSLRRGSNQPQHF.

V is TRBV18 and J is TRBJ2-7; D is possibly TRBD1 or TRBD2 (6 bases each). The CDR3 spans 15 residues. The germline V and J ends were trimmed by 0 bases and 4 bases, with 13 bases remaining between them. Per the germline V gene, CDR1 is KGHSH and CDR2 is LQKENI. CDR3 bases: TGTGCCAGCTCACCACCGGAGGGGGTAGGGTACGAGCAGTACTTC. Encoded protein: CASSPPEGVGYEQYF.

The chain employs TRBV11-3 and TRBJ2-3; 12 positions agree with TRBD1. Trimming cost V 5 bases and J 4 bases; bases outside gene matches: 10. The CDR3 is made up of 17 amino acids. Germline V lookup: CDR1 SGHNT, CDR2 YENEEA. CDR3 amino acids: CASSPRSGTGGPDTQYF. The CDR3 nucleotides are TGTGCCAGCAGCCCACGCTCCGGGACAGGGGGCCCAGATACGCAGTATTTT.

V and J are TRBV29-1 and TRBJ2-3; maybe TRBD1 (6 bases). CDR1 and CDR2 (germline): SQVTM, ANQGSEA. V lost 2 bases to trimming and J lost 3 bases, with 15 bases between them. The CDR3 spans 15 residues. The CDR3 sequence is CSVERGIVATDTQYF. In DNA form, the CDR3 reads TGCAGCGTTGAAAGGGGGATCGTGGCGACAGATACGCAGTATTTT.

This clone was seen just once. This chain links TRBV15 with TRBJ2-7; D possibly corresponds to TRBD1 (5 bases). The germline V and J ends were trimmed by 3 bases and 0 bases, with 15 bases remaining between them. The CDR3 consists of 16 residues. The germline V gene has CDR1 LNHNV and CDR2 YYDKDF (reference sequence). CDR3 region: CATSSFSSGSSYEQYF. CDR3 DNA: TGTGCCACCAGCAGTTTCTCCTCAGGGTCCTCCTACGAGCAGTACTTC.

The chain carries TRBV4-3 and TRBJ1-5; TRBD1 matches 7 bases. Trimming took 3 bases from V and 4 from J; bases not matched to a gene: 3. Germline values: CDR1 LGHNA, CDR2 YSLEER. The CDR3 spans 14 residues. The CDR3 region is CASSHKQGNQPQHF. As DNA, the CDR3 is TGCGCCAGCAGCCATAAACAGGGGAATCAGCCCCAGCATTTT.

As to this clone: Other DNA sequences from this sample encode an identical CDR3 as well. The chain combines TRBV5-1 with TRBJ2-1; D is undetermined. The germline CDR1 and CDR2 sequences are SGHRS and YFSETQ. Deletions cut 4 bases from V and 7 bases from J, with 6 bases between. This CDR3 is built from 11 residues. CDR3: CASSLGNEQFF. Written as DNA, the CDR3 is TGCGCCAGCAGCCTGGGGAATGAGCAGTTCTTC.

V and J are TRBV29-1 and TRBJ2-1; 11 bases map to TRBD2. V lost 1 base and J lost 5; bases outside the gene matches: 10. Germline CDR1 reads SQVTM; CDR2 reads ANQGSEA. The CDR3 runs to 17 residues. Here the CDR3 reads CSVEGLAGGRGDNEQFF. The CDR3 DNA is TGCAGCGTTGAAGGGCTAGCGGGGGGCCGGGGGGACAATGAGCAGTTCTTC.

The J gene is TRBJ2-7, the V gene TRBV5-6; D assignment may be TRBD1 or TRBD2 (6 bases each). The CDR3 length is 16 residues. The V end lost 2 bases, the J end lost 6 bases, and 21 bases lay between the germline ends. Germline V gene data show CDR1 as SGHDT and CDR2 as YYEEEE. The CDR3 protein is CASSFMGLGGLVEQYF. CDR3 sequence (DNA): TGTGCCAGCAGCTTTATGGGGTTAGGGGGGCTGGTCGAGCAGTACTTC.

V gene TRBV5-1 combines with J gene TRBJ2-6; weak D call: TRBD1 (6 bases). The CDR3 covers 15 residues. Looked up from germline, CDR1 is SGHRS and CDR2 is YFSETQ. V shed 0 bases and J shed 2 bases, with 6 bases lying between them. The CDR3 loop is CASSLAGAGANVLTF. In DNA form, the CDR3 reads TGCGCCAGCAGCTTGGCAGGGGCTGGGGCCAACGTCCTGACTTTC. The variable domain in full, completed from reference TRBV5-1 and TRBJ2-6, reads KAGVTQTPRYLIKTRGQQVTLSCSPISGHRSVSWYQQTPGQGLQFLFEYFSETQRNKGNFPGRFSGRQFSNSRSEMNVSTLELGDSALYLCASSLAGAGANVLTFGAGSRLTVL.

The chain is built from TRBV6-5 and TRBJ1-4, with 7 bases matching TRBD1. With V trimmed by 4 bases and J by 7 bases, 12 bases remained unmatched. The CDR3 spans 16 residues. Germline CDR1 reads MNHEY; CDR2 reads SVGAGI. The CDR3 bases are TGTGCCAGCAGTTTACATCCAGGGGGTATGGGTGAAAAACTGTTTTTT. This translates into CASSLHPGGMGEKLFF.

This clone was observed a handful of times. The chain combines TRBV30 with TRBJ1-6; D remains ambiguous. The CDR3 covers 13 residues. V gave up 0 bases and J gave up 9 bases, with 9 bases separating them. CDR1 is GTSNPN and CDR2 is SVGIG in the germline V gene (reference sequence). The CDR3 reads CAWSVHSGSPLHF. The CDR3 DNA follows: TGTGCCTGGAGTGTACATTCTGGTTCACCCCTCCACTTT. The full variable domain, in which reference TRBV30 and TRBJ1-6 provide the parts outside the CDR3, is SQTIHQWPATLVQPVGSPLSLECTVEGTSNPNLYWYRQAAGRGLQLLFYSVGIGQISSEVPQNLSASRPQDRQFILSSKKLLLSDSGFYLCAWSVHSGSPLHFGNGTRLTVT.

The V and J genes are TRBV7-6 and TRBJ2-1; weak D call: TRBD2 (5 bases). Germline values: CDR1 SGHVS, CDR2 FNYEAQ. The CDR3 is made up of 13 amino acids. Trimming left V 3 bases short and J 3 bases short, with 6 bases between. The CDR3 loop is CASSFGVYNEQFF. CDR3 sequence (DNA): TGTGCCAGCAGCTTCGGGGTCTACAATGAGCAGTTCTTC.

V and J are TRBV2 and TRBJ1-1; no reliable D call. V lost 0 bases to trimming and J lost 1 base, with 6 bases between them. Per the germline V gene, CDR1 is SNHLY and CDR2 is FYNNEI. The CDR3 totals 14 residues. The chain's CDR3 is CASSEALSNTEAFF. CDR3 coding DNA: TGTGCCAGCAGTGAAGCGCTGTCGAACACTGAAGCTTTCTTT.

This rearrangement joins TRBV4-1 to TRBJ1-2; D remains unclear. This CDR3 spans 13 amino acids. Germline V gene lookup returns CDR1 MGHRA and CDR2 YSYEKL. V was trimmed by 0 bases and J by 4 bases, leaving 6 bases between them. The CDR3 reads CASSQDSSYGYTF. CDR3 sequence (DNA): TGCGCCAGCAGCCAAGATAGTTCCTATGGCTACACCTTC.

The CDR3, as DNA: TGTGCCAGCAGCGGCCGGGACAGGAGAAACACCATATATTTT. As protein: CASSGRDRRNTIYF. The chain carries TRBV7-9 and TRBJ1-3; 8 bases map to TRBD1. The germline gives CDR1 SEHNR, CDR2 FQNEAQ (reference sequence). V shed 5 bases and J 5 bases; nucleotides not matched to a gene: 5. The CDR3 has 14 amino acids.

This chain links TRBV19 with TRBJ1-1; D is unresolved. The CDR3 spans 14 residues. The germline CDR1 and CDR2 sequences are LNHDA and SQIVND (reference sequence). The V gene lost 3 bases and the J gene lost 1 base, with 9 bases spanning the gap. The CDR3 DNA follows: TGTGCCAGTAGTATCGGGCAGGCGAACACTGAAGCTTTCTTT. It specifies CASSIGQANTEAFF.

In regard to this clone: This sample also contains other DNA sequences that code for the same CDR3. The chain is built from TRBV5-1 and TRBJ2-7; 8 bases are shared with TRBD1. The length of the CDR3 is 14 residues. From germline, CDR1 is SGHRS and CDR2 YFSETQ. Trimming took 4 bases from V and 3 from J; bases not matched to a gene: 6. Written as DNA, the CDR3 is TGCGCCAGCAGCCCGGGGACAGGAAACTACGAGCAGTACTTC. Encoded protein: CASSPGTGNYEQYF.